What follows are 15 T cell receptor beta chains derived from one specimen sequenced in a study of blood T cells in healthy people across ages (dated by TCRdb to between 2014 and 2016). Libraries were constructed by 5' RACE. A second PCR of roughly 7 to 11 cycles was performed with a sample-barcoded 5' primer and a J-beta primer mix. Clones were called with MiXCR by TCRdb after fastp trimmed the public reads at Q25, and only in-frame beta chains were retained. Each CDR3 protein gets just one entry, which takes the most common genes and DNA from the rows behind it. The sample has approximately 1,700,000 distinct CDR3 sequences on record, roughly two fifths of them singletons. Roughly 24% of the sample rests with the top ten. Material: blood. The receptors derive from a human donor in good health.

The V gene is TRBV29-1, the J gene TRBJ2-3; D is unclear. The V end lost 8 bases, the J end lost 1 base, and 13 bases lay between the germline ends. This CDR3 contains 13 residues. Germline CDR1 reads SQVTM; CDR2 reads ANQGSEA. The CDR3 here is CSIGDVRTDTQYF. The CDR3 bases are TGCAGCATAGGAGACGTGCGCACAGATACGCAGTATTTT.

This clonotype was picked up many times. V and J are TRBV28 and TRBJ1-5; 8 bases map to TRBD1. There are 17 residues in the CDR3. Trimming removed 10 bases from V and 5 bases from J; junction bases left unmatched: 19. The germline gives CDR1 MDHEN, CDR2 SYDVKM. The CDR3 sequence: CATRGRSRTGSDQPQHF. The CDR3 DNA reads as TGTGCCACCCGGGGAAGAAGCCGGACAGGGAGTGATCAGCCCCAGCATTTT.

A note on this clonotype: Compared with germline, one end of the junction differs, possibly owing to a read error. The rearrangement joins TRBV29-1 to TRBJ2-5; 10 bases agree with TRBD2. The CDR3 contains 13 residues. The V gene's germline CDR1 is SQVTM and CDR2 ANQGSEA. CDR3 bases: TGCGGCGTTGGGACTAGCGTGGAAGAGACCCAGTACTTC. Encoded protein: CGVGTSVEETQYF.

The chain joins TRBV5-1 to TRBJ2-7, with D unclear. The CDR3 extends over 14 amino acids. Trimming pared 0 bases from V and 2 bases from J, leaving 9 bases between. CDR1 SGHRS and CDR2 YFSETQ come from the germline V gene. CDR3 DNA sequence: TGCGCCAGCAGCTTGGAACGGACCCCCTACGAGCAGTACTTC. Protein product: CASSLERTPYEQYF.

This clonotype was picked up a small number of times. A junction end diverges from the germline sequence, so it may reflect a read error. The rearrangement joins TRBV15 to TRBJ2-7, with D unclear. From germline, CDR1 is LNHNV and CDR2 YYDKDF (reference sequence). The CDR3 sequence is 13 residues long. The CDR3: CAISRGTTYEQYF. The CDR3 DNA sequence: TGTGCCATCAGCAGAGGAACAACCTACGAGCAGTACTTC.

This clonotype was picked up many times. This sequence joins TRBV5-6 and TRBJ2-5; D is possibly TRBD2 (5 bases). CDR1 and CDR2 (germline): SGHDT, YYEEEE. The CDR3 has 14 residues. Between the trimmed V and J ends, which lost 1 base and 5 bases, there was a span of 12 bases. Here the CDR3 reads CASSLTLAAETQYF. The CDR3 coding sequence is TGTGCCAGCAGCTTGACTCTAGCTGCTGAGACCCAGTACTTC. Full variable domain (missing parts from reference TRBV5-6 and TRBJ2-5): DAGVTQSPTHLIKTRGQQVTLRCSPKSGHDTVSWYQQALGQGPQFIFQYYEEEERQRGNFPDRFSGHQFPNYSSELNVNALLLGDSALYLCASSLTLAAETQYFGPGTRLLVL.

This clonotype was counted at least ten times. This chain joins TRBV7-9 and TRBJ2-1, with 11 bases that match TRBD1. Germline-derived CDR1 and CDR2 are SEHNR and FQNEAQ (reference sequence). V lost 8 bases and J lost 8; bases outside the gene matches: 11. The CDR3 sequence is 15 residues long. CDR3 in DNA: TGTGCCAGCTCCCTAGGCGGACAGGGGGCCGATGAGCAGTTCTTC. Translation gives CASSLGGQGADEQFF. The full variable domain, its missing parts supplied by reference TRBV7-9 and TRBJ2-1, is DTGVSQNPRHKITKRGQNVTFRCDPISEHNRLYWYRQTLGQGPEFLTYFQNEAQLEKSRLLSDRFSAERPKGSFSTLEIQRTEQGDSAMYLCASSLGGQGADEQFFGPGTRLTVL.

The chain recombines TRBV20-1 with TRBJ2-5, with unresolved D. The germline V gene encodes CDR1 DFQATT and CDR2 SNEGSKA (reference sequence). The V end was cut by 0 bases, the J end by 7 bases, with 9 bases between. The CDR3 loop spans 12 amino acids. CDR3 region: CSAREDGATQYF. CDR3 DNA sequence: TGCAGTGCTAGAGAGGACGGAGCGACCCAGTACTTC.

The CDR3 nucleotides are TGTGCCAGCAGCCGAATGGGAGGGAGGGCTAATGAAAAACTGTTTTTT. This translates into CASSRMGGRANEKLFF. This chain joins TRBV7-2 and TRBJ1-4; D call uncertain. V gave up 5 bases and J gave up 3 bases, with 16 bases separating them. CDR1 is SGHTA and CDR2 is FQGNSA in the germline V gene. The length of the CDR3 is 16 residues. Drawing the rest from reference TRBV7-2 and TRBJ1-4, the complete variable domain is GAGVSQSPSNKVTEKGKDVELRCDPISGHTALYWYRQSLGQGLEFLIYFQGNSAPDKSGLPSDRFSAERTGGSVSTLTIQRTQQEDSAVYLCASSRMGGRANEKLFFGSGTQLSVL.

The chain combines TRBV5-1 with TRBJ2-5; D may be TRBD1 (6 bases). The J call may be faulty, since TRBJ2-7 better matches the DNA end. CDR3 length equals 15 residues. Germline CDR1 SGHRS, CDR2 YFSETQ. CDR3 protein: CASSPWTESSYEQYF. DNA for the CDR3: TGCGCCAGCAGCCCTTGGACAGAGAGCTCCTACGAGCAGTACTTC.

The chain recombines TRBV6-1 with TRBJ2-2, with D possibly TRBD2 on 6 matching bases. The CDR3 is 17 amino acids. Germline CDR1 is MNHNS and CDR2 is SASEGT. Trimming removed 0 bases at V and 0 bases at J, with 11 bases between. The CDR3 sequence is CASSEAPGLSNTGELFF. The CDR3 coding sequence is TGTGCCAGCAGTGAAGCGCCGGGACTTTCGAACACCGGGGAGCTGTTTTTT.

The gene calls are TRBV21-1 and TRBJ2-3; the D segment call TRBD1 is taken from the table without a DNA check. TRBV21-1 is a pseudogene. CDR3 length equals 14 residues. The CDR3 reads CASSIQGITDTQYF. Written as DNA, the CDR3 is TGTGCCAGCAGCATTCAGGGAATCACAGATACGCAGTATTTT.

J is TRBJ2-4 and V is TRBV5-5, with D unclear. This CDR3 region has 13 residues. Germline-derived CDR1 and CDR2 are SGHKS and YYEKEE (reference sequence). Trimming cost V 5 bases and J 5 bases, with 11 bases left between them. The DNA of the CDR3 is TGTGCCAGCAGACCCTTTGGAGAAAACATTCAGTACTTC. It yields the protein CASRPFGENIQYF.

This clonotype was picked up a small number of times. The chain combines TRBV12-3 or TRBV12-4 with TRBJ2-7, with D perhaps matching TRBD1 (5 bases). V lost 0 bases, J lost 1 base, and 13 bases lay in between. The CDR3 is 16 amino acids. Written as DNA, the CDR3 is TGTGCCAGCAGTTTAGCGCTCTTCAGGGCATCCTACGAGCAGTACTTC. Its translation: CASSLALFRASYEQYF.

This clonotype showed up just a few times. The chain has TRBV6-5 and TRBJ2-6, with TRBD1 as a possible D gene (6 bases). CDR1 is MNHEY, CDR2 SVGAGI, per germline. The CDR3 is 16 residues long. Between the trimmed V and J ends, which lost 4 bases and 2 bases, there was a span of 12 bases. The DNA for the CDR3 is TGTGCCAGCAGTTGGAACGACAGGCCTGGGGCCAACGTCCTGACTTTC. This gives the protein CASSWNDRPGANVLTF.